A selection of T cell receptor beta chains follows, all from one sample in a study of cytomegalovirus exposure and HLA in healthy donors. Method: immunoSEQ multiplex PCR; TCRdb's copy keeps in-frame clones and lacks some. This sample yields fewer than 140,000 clones, of which roughly 82% are seen a single time; approximately 1.5% belongs to the top ten. Sequenced input: PBMCs. The receptors stem from a man in his fifties or sixties in good health and CMV-seronegative. Each CDR3 is given without its conserved first and last residue. The D gene is left open where the match is weak. Clone size is stated in some rows and not others, as once, few, many or a class when expanded.

d_call,j_call,v_call,clone_size,cdr3_aa
.,TRBJ2-7,TRBV7-2,.,ASSPRDSFAQY
TRBD2,TRBJ2-1,TRBV10-3,.,AIRAGTSGGEDNEQF
.,TRBJ1-1,TRBV27,.,ASSPRGPETPNTEAF
.,TRBJ2-7,TRBV18,.,ASSRTENSYEQY
.,TRBJ1-3,TRBV10-1,.,ASTAGLSGNTIY
TRBD1,TRBJ1-1,TRBV18,.,ASSPGQGANTEAF
.,TRBJ1-5,TRBV4-1,once,ASSQGLVAGLNQPQH
TRBD1,TRBJ1-5,TRBV2,.,ASSGDRGDQPQH
.,TRBJ1-1,TRBV5-8,once,ASSFNQGTEAF
.,TRBJ1-1,TRBV10-1,few,ASSDGGPEAF
.,TRBJ2-1,TRBV29-1,.,SLGRGSYNEQF
.,TRBJ1-2,TRBV18,.,ASSPTEGEGGT
TRBD1,TRBJ1-1,TRBV5-1,.,ASSLGQGQGTTEAF
.,TRBJ2-3,TRBV5-5,.,ASSLRADTQY
.,TRBJ2-5,TRBV19,.,ASSKQGSRETQY
.,TRBJ1-5,TRBV4-2,.,ASSQDPRRTFQPQH
.,TRBJ1-2,TRBV6-4,.,ASSDSSHT
TRBD2,TRBJ2-5,TRBV5-1,.,ASSAQAGGLETQY
.,TRBJ1-2,TRBV28,once,ASSGTWGYT
.,TRBJ1-6,TRBV5-1,.,ASSRGGRNSPLH
TRBD1,TRBJ1-5,TRBV14,.,ASSRQGDNQPQH
TRBD1,TRBJ1-3,TRBV18,.,ASSPTQGVDSGNTIY
.,TRBJ1-1,TRBV10-3,.,AISDSVGGARGAF
.,TRBJ1-2,TRBV5-1,.,ASSQGDQGGGYT
TRBD1,TRBJ2-7,TRBV5-8,once,ASSLGQGRSEQY
.,TRBJ1-1,TRBV5-8,.,ASSLVRGWNTEAF
TRBD1,TRBJ2-7,TRBV2,.,ASLPGQVTGEQY
TRBD1,TRBJ2-3,TRBV11-3,.,ASSLDLNRGNTQY
TRBD1,TRBJ1-2,TRBV4-3,.,ASSQERGRGAIDT
.,TRBJ1-5,TRBV7-9,.,SSSRGVQPQH
TRBD1,TRBJ2-6,TRBV2,.,ASTRTGLSSGANVLT
TRBD2,TRBJ2-1,TRBV7-3,.,ASSSGGRVHEQF
TRBD2,TRBJ2-1,TRBV5-1,.,ASSLSASGDSWNEQF
TRBD1,TRBJ1-1,TRBV6-5,.,ASSYPGGNTEAF
.,TRBJ2-6,TRBV10-3,.,AITPSWGPSSGANVLT